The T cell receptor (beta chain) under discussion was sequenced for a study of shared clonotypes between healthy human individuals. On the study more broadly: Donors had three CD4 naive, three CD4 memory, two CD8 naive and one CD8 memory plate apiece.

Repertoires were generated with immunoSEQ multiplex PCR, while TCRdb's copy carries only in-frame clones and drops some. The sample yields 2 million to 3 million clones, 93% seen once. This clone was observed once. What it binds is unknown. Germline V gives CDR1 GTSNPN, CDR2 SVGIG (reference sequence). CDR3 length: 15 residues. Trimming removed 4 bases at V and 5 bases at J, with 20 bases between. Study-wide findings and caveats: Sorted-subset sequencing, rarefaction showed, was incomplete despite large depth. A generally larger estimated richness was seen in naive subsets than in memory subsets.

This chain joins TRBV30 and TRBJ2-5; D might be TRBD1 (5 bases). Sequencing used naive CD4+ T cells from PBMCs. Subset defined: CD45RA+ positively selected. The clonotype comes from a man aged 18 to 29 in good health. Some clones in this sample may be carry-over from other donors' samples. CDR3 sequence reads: CAWTAGASGLETQYF. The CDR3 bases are TGTGCCTGGACCGCTGGGGCTAGTGGCCTCGAGACCCAGTACTTC.